This TCR beta chain stems from a study of blood T cell repertoires in COVID-19. This clone has a handful of counts. The assay was immunoSEQ multiplex PCR, and TCRdb's table has in-frame clones only and misses some. The data show roughly 160,000 clones, less than 80% seen once. Sequenced sample: PBMCs or T cells enriched from blood (not recorded which). The clonotype comes from a woman in her 70s in a cohort exposed to, infected with or recovered from COVID-19 (not recorded which).

The CDR3 DNA follows: TGTGCCAGCAGTGACCTGGGACTAGCGGGAGGTCCAATTAATCTTGAGCAGTTCTTC. Its protein product is CASSDLGLAGGPINLEQFF. This chain connects TRBV6-4 to TRBJ2-1; TRBD2 matches 15 bases. Per germline, CDR1 MRHNA and CDR2 SNTAGT. The CDR3 is made up of 19 amino acids. With 2 bases clipped from V and 9 bases from J, the junction kept 14 bases outside the gene matches.